The 5 T cell receptor beta chains in this list originate from one sample, sequenced in a study of cytomegalovirus exposure and HLA in healthy donors. This PCR relied on a set of 60 Vbeta primers and 13 Jbeta primers. The table came from immunoSEQ multiplex PCR; TCRdb's copy has only in-frame clones and leaves some out. The repertoire consists of 150,000 to 200,000 clones, with roughly 85% occurring once and the leading ten covering 2% to 2.5%. Sequencing was done on a sample of PBMCs. These receptors were obtained from a woman aged 45-59 years in good health and CMV-seronegative.

This clone was seen just once. The chain combines TRBV4-1 with TRBJ2-5; 7 bases are a match to TRBD1. CDR1 and CDR2 from the germline V gene are MGHRA and YSYEKL. The length of the CDR3 is 15 residues. V was clipped by 1 base and J by 4 bases; unmatched bases: 6. CDR3: CASSQGNRDRETQYF. The CDR3 DNA is TGCGCCAGCAGCCAAGGAAACCGGGACAGAGAGACCCAGTACTTC.

CDR3: CASSQARQGGYNEQFF. The CDR3 DNA reads as TGTGCCAGCAGCCAAGCCCGCCAGGGAGGATACAATGAGCAGTTCTTC. V is TRBV14 and J is TRBJ2-1; tentative D call: TRBD2 (6 bases). The germline V gene has CDR1 SGHDN and CDR2 FVKESK. The CDR3 covers 16 residues. Trimming pared 1 base from V and 4 bases from J, leaving 14 bases between.

The V call is TRBV29-1, the J call TRBJ2-7; 7 nucleotides match TRBD1. The CDR3 contains 12 residues. Germline lookup yields CDR1 SQVTM and CDR2 ANQGSEA. Trimming took 8 bases from V and 6 from J; bases not matched to a gene: 10. The CDR3 DNA follows: TGCAGCTTTCTCCGGGACAGTCCCGAGCAGTACTTC. Protein sequence: CSFLRDSPEQYF.

J is TRBJ1-3 and V is TRBV4-1, with a weak D call TRBD1 (6 bases). The CDR3 consists of 15 residues. The V gene lost 3 bases and the J gene lost 4 bases, with 13 bases spanning the gap. Germline loops: CDR1 MGHRA, CDR2 YSYEKL. The CDR3 DNA reads as TGCGCCAGCAGCCAGGGGGCCTTACGAGGAAACACCATATATTTT. This gives the protein CASSQGALRGNTIYF.

This clone appeared a few times. V is TRBV6-6 and J is TRBJ1-5, with D tentatively TRBD1 (5 bases). The V gene's germline CDR1 is MNHNY and CDR2 SVGAGI (reference sequence). The V and J ends lost 8 bases and 6 bases respectively, with 14 bases between them. The CDR3 spans 13 residues. Written as DNA, the CDR3 is TGTGCCAGCCAGCTAGGGGAGGGTCAGCCCCAGCATTTT. It encodes CASQLGEGQPQHF.